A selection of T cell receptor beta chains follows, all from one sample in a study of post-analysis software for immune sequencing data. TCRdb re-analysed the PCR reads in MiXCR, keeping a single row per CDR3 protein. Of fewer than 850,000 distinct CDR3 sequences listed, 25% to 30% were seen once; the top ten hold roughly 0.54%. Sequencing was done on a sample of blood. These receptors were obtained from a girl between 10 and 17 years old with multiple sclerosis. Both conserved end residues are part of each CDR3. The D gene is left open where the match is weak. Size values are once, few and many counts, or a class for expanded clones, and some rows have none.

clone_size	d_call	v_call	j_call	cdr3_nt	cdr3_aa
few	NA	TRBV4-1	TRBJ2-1	TGCGCCAGCAGCCAGCGACTAGGGTATAATGAGCAGTTCTTC	CASSQRLGYNEQFF
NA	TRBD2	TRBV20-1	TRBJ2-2	TGCAGTGCTAGACGGGGGGGGCAGGACGGGGAGCTGTTTTTT	CSARRGGQDGELFF
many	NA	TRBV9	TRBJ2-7	TGTGCCAGCAGCCCCCCGGGGGCGCAAGGCGAGCAGTACTTC	CASSPPGAQGEQYF
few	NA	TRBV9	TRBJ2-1	TGTGCCAGCAGCGTACGCCCCGGAAAGGATGAGCAGTTCTTC	CASSVRPGKDEQFF
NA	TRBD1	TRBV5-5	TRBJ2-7	TGTGCCAGCAGCTTGGCTGGGACAGGGAAGGACGAGCAGTACTTC	CASSLAGTGKDEQYF
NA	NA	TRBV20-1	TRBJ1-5	TGCAGTGCCGCCCAAAGCAATCAGCCCCAGCATTTT	CSAAQSNQPQHF
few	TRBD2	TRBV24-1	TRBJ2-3	TGTGCCACCAGTGACTTGGTCCGCCCCGGGACTAGCGGTAGCGGCACAGATACGCAGTATTTT	CATSDLVRPGTSGSGTDTQYF
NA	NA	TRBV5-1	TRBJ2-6	TGCGCCAGCAGCCGGGACGAAGCCTCTGGGGCCAACGTCCTGACTTTC	CASSRDEASGANVLTF
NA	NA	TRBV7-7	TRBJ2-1	TGTGCTAGCAGCCCCCAATCGGCGCTCAGCTCCTACAATGAGCAGTTCTTC	CASSPQSALSSYNEQFF
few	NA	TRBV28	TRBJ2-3	TGTGCCAGCAGTATCCCCCGGCAGGGGAGCACAGATACGCAGTATTTT	CASSIPRQGSTDTQYF
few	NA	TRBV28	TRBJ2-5	TGTGCCACCCGTGGGGTTGGAGAGACCCAGTACTTC	CATRGVGETQYF
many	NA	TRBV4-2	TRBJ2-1	TGTGCCAGCAGCCAAGCTTATGACTACTACAATGAGCAGTTCTTC	CASSQAYDYYNEQFF
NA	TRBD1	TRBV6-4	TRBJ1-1	TGTGCCAGCAGTCGAGACGAGACAGGGGGAGGCACTGAAGCTTTCTTT	CASSRDETGGGTEAFF
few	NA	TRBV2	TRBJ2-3	TGTGCCAGCAGTGCCCTAGGACATGGCACAGATACGCAGTATTTT	CASSALGHGTDTQYF
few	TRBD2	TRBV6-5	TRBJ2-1	TGTGCCAGCAGTTACCTAGCGGGATTGAGGAATGAGCAGTTCTTC	CASSYLAGLRNEQFF
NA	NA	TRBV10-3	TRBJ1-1	TGTGCCATCAGTGATTTGTCGGGGGCGCACGCTGAAGCTTTCTTT	CAISDLSGAHAEAFF
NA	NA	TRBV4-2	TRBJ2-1	TGTGCCAGCAGCCAAGTCACCGGACACAATGAGCAGTTCTTC	CASSQVTGHNEQFF
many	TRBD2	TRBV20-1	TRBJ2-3	TGCAGTGCTAGAACCCCCGGGACTAGCGGGAGGGTTGTTCCCACAGATACGCAGTATTTT	CSARTPGTSGRVVPTDTQYF
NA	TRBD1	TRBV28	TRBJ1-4	TGTGCCAGCAGATCCTCCGGGACAGAGGATGAAAAACTGTTTTTT	CASRSSGTEDEKLFF
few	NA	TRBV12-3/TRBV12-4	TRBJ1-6	TGTGCCAGCAGGGTTGATAATTCACCCCTCCACTTT	CASRVDNSPLHF
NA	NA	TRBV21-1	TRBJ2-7	TGTGCCAGCAGCAAAGCGAGGGAGGTGAGCGAGCAGTACTTC	CASSKAREVSEQYF
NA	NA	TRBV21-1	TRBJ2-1	TGTGCCAGCAGCAAAAGGGAGATGGTAGAGCGGCAGTTCTTC	CASSKREMVERQFF
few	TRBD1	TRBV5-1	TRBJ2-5	TGCGCCAGCAGCCTGACCGGGACAGGGAACCAAGAGACCCAGTACTTC	CASSLTGTGNQETQYF
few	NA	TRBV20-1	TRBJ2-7	TGCAGTGCTAGATCGGGGGGCAGACTAGATTACTTGTACGAGCAGTACTTC	CSARSGGRLDYLYEQYF
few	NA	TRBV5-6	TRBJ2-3	TGTGCCAGCAGCTTTACCTTCGGCACAGATACGCAGTATTTT	CASSFTFGTDTQYF
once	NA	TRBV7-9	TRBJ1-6	TGTGCCAGCAGTGGGGCTAACTCCTATAATTCACCCCTCCACTTT	CASSGANSYNSPLHF